Below are 5 T cell receptor beta chains sequenced from a single sample in a study of T cells in Graves' hyperthyroidism and ophthalmopathy. The TCR beta CDR3 regions underwent amplification using RNA transcripts as the source. A set of HTBI primers served as the primers for a first-round RT-PCR of the TCR CDR3. Each CDR3 protein is one row after TCRdb ran MiXCR on the multiplex PCR reads. The sample holds under 300,000 distinct CDR3 sequences, approximately 21% seen once. The sequencing sample was made of blood. Receptor source: a man aged 25 to 45 with Graves' ophthalmopathy.

This clonotype has only a few counts. The chain recombines TRBV19 with TRBJ1-6, with D unclear. Trimming cost V 6 bases and J 3 bases, with 9 bases left between them. The CDR3 extends over 14 amino acids. Germline V gives CDR1 LNHDA, CDR2 SQIVND (reference sequence). The CDR3 here is CASSPTRYNSPLHF. The CDR3 region has the DNA TGTGCCAGTAGCCCGACTCGCTATAATTCACCCCTCCACTTT.

The chain combines TRBV7-8 with TRBJ2-1; 14 nucleotides line up with TRBD2. There are 16 residues in the CDR3. CDR1 SGHVS and CDR2 FQNEAQ come from the germline V gene. V shed 1 base, J shed 7 bases, and the junction held 3 bases outside the gene matches. The CDR3, as DNA: TGTGCCAGCAGCTTAGGCGGGACTAGCGGGAGAAATGAGCAGTTCTTC. Protein product: CASSLGGTSGRNEQFF.

In its sample, this clonotype was seen once. The rearrangement links TRBV19 to TRBJ2-5; a possible D gene is TRBD2 (7 bases). Germline V lookup: CDR1 LNHDA, CDR2 SQIVND (reference sequence). The CDR3 covers 15 residues. Between the trimmed V and J ends, which lost 4 bases and 3 bases, there was a span of 15 bases. CDR3 loop: CASSRLGGGEETQYF. The DNA of the CDR3 is TGTGCCAGTAGTAGACTTGGAGGGGGGGAAGAGACCCAGTACTTC.

In its sample, this clonotype was seen a few times. The V call is TRBV20-1, the J call TRBJ2-3; 7 nucleotides line up with TRBD2. Germline CDR1 DFQATT, CDR2 SNEGSKA (reference sequence). After removal of 2 bases from V and 6 bases from J, the junction contained 8 bases not matched to a gene. The CDR3 totals 14 residues. This CDR3 is CSARLGEGRDTQYF. CDR3 bases: TGCAGTGCTAGATTGGGGGAGGGCCGGGATACGCAGTATTTT.

This clonotype was observed many times. This chain uses TRBV6-5 with TRBJ2-1; 12 bases are shared with TRBD2. J was trimmed by 9 bases and V by 0 bases; bases with no gene match: 6. Germline CDR1 and CDR2: MNHEY and SVGAGI. The CDR3 has 16 residues. This CDR3 reads CASSYSRLAGVSEQFF. In DNA form, the CDR3 reads TGTGCCAGCAGTTACTCGAGACTAGCGGGAGTTAGTGAGCAGTTCTTC.